These T cell receptor beta chains were read from a single sample in a study of response to subunit inactivated influenza vaccine. MiXCR was run by TCRdb on the RT-PCR reads, yielding one entry per CDR3 protein. There are about 570,000 distinct CDR3 sequences in the sample; over 9% occur only once, and approximately 9.9% lies in the top ten. This sample was also put to use in a study of T cells expressing NK-cell markers.

Material: PBMCs from blood, obtained on the day of vaccination. The source is a man in his forties or fifties who received an inactivated influenza vaccine. The CDR3 runs from the conserved cysteine through the conserved F or W. The order of the fields is clone size, V gene, J gene, D gene, CDR3 DNA, CDR3 protein. A D gene is named only where the DNA matches it firmly. Rows give clone size only sometimes, using once, few, many, or a class for an expanded clone.

clone size: NA; V gene: TRBV11-2; J gene: TRBJ2-1; D gene: TRBD1; CDR3 DNA: TGTGCCAGCAGCTTAGTAGCAGGGGGCTTTTACAATGAGCAGTTCTTC; CDR3 protein: CASSLVAGGFYNEQFF
clone size: many; V gene: TRBV10-2; J gene: TRBJ1-2; D gene: TRBD1; CDR3 DNA: TGCGCCAGCAGACCGGGACAGGGTGGCTATGGCTACACCTTC; CDR3 protein: CASRPGQGGYGYTF
clone size: few; V gene: TRBV13; J gene: TRBJ2-1; D gene: NA; CDR3 DNA: TGTGCCAGCAGCCAAAGGTGGCGGAACAATGAGCAGTTCTTC; CDR3 protein: CASSQRWRNNEQFF
clone size: NA; V gene: TRBV20-1; J gene: TRBJ2-3; D gene: NA; CDR3 DNA: TGCAGTGCCACCATTATTTTCGGCCCTACCGAGTATTTT; CDR3 protein: CSATIIFGPTEYF
clone size: NA; V gene: TRBV10-3; J gene: TRBJ2-3; D gene: NA; CDR3 DNA: TGTGCCACCGGGCCCTACGAAACAGATACGCAGTATTTT; CDR3 protein: CATGPYETDTQYF
clone size: few; V gene: TRBV15; J gene: TRBJ2-4; D gene: TRBD2; CDR3 DNA: TGTGCCACCAGCAGAGATCGCTTGCGGGGGGGCAAAGGGAACATTCAGTACTTC; CDR3 protein: CATSRDRLRGGKGNIQYF
clone size: NA; V gene: TRBV28; J gene: TRBJ2-3; D gene: NA; CDR3 DNA: TGTGCCAGCAGTCCCCGCATCGGCGGGCGGACTCCGCAGGGCGGCACGCAGTATTTT; CDR3 protein: CASSPRIGGRTPQGGTQYF
clone size: NA; V gene: TRBV20-1; J gene: TRBJ2-1; D gene: NA; CDR3 DNA: TGCAGTGCTTCTGTCACTAGGGGAACCTACAATGAGCAGTTCTTC; CDR3 protein: CSASVTRGTYNEQFF
clone size: many; V gene: TRBV4-2; J gene: TRBJ1-5; D gene: TRBD1; CDR3 DNA: TGTGCCAGCAGCCAAGGTGACAGGGGCAATCAGCCCCAGCATTTT; CDR3 protein: CASSQGDRGNQPQHF
clone size: NA; V gene: TRBV7-2; J gene: TRBJ1-1; D gene: NA; CDR3 DNA: TGTGCCAGCAGCTTAAAGATAATCTCTGAAGCTTTCTTT; CDR3 protein: CASSLKIISEAFF
clone size: NA; V gene: TRBV20-1; J gene: TRBJ1-1; D gene: NA; CDR3 DNA: TGCAGTGGGGGTGGGGGAGTGTTACCTGAAGCTTTCTTT; CDR3 protein: CSGGGGVLPEAFF
clone size: NA; V gene: TRBV9; J gene: TRBJ2-2; D gene: NA; CDR3 DNA: TGTGCCAGCAGCCGCGGCTCAGGATACACCGGGGAGCTGTTTTTT; CDR3 protein: CASSRGSGYTGELFF
clone size: NA; V gene: TRBV3-1; J gene: TRBJ2-6; D gene: NA; CDR3 DNA: TGTGCCAGCAGCCAAGCCAGGGCTAACGTCCTGACTTTC; CDR3 protein: CASSQARANVLTF
clone size: few; V gene: TRBV4-2; J gene: TRBJ2-6; D gene: NA; CDR3 DNA: TGTGCCAGCAGCCCGCTCTCAGGGGAAAGCTCTGGGGCCAACGTCCTGACTTTC; CDR3 protein: CASSPLSGESSGANVLTF
clone size: few; V gene: TRBV4-1; J gene: TRBJ2-3; D gene: TRBD1; CDR3 DNA: TGCGCCAGCAGCCAAGGACCACCGGGGACAGGGTGGGAAGATACGCAGTATTTT; CDR3 protein: CASSQGPPGTGWEDTQYF
clone size: few; V gene: TRBV3-1; J gene: TRBJ2-3; D gene: TRBD2; CDR3 DNA: TGTGCCAGCAGCCAATCGGGCGGGAGACGTACAGATACGCAGTATTTT; CDR3 protein: CASSQSGGRRTDTQYF
clone size: NA; V gene: TRBV6-2/TRBV6-3; J gene: TRBJ2-1; D gene: NA; CDR3 DNA: TGTGCCAGCAGAGAAACGGAACTCCCTATCGGAGAGCAGTTCTTC; CDR3 protein: CASRETELPIGEQFF
clone size: few; V gene: TRBV12-3/TRBV12-4; J gene: TRBJ2-7; D gene: TRBD1; CDR3 DNA: TGTGCCAGCAGACAGACAGGGATCTCCTACGAGCAGTACTTC; CDR3 protein: CASRQTGISYEQYF
clone size: many; V gene: TRBV20-1; J gene: TRBJ2-5; D gene: NA; CDR3 DNA: TGCAGTGCTTTATTCCCCCTCTTGGGGGACCGAAGTCAAGAGACCCAGTACTTC; CDR3 protein: CSALFPLLGDRSQETQYF
clone size: few; V gene: TRBV20-1; J gene: TRBJ2-7; D gene: TRBD1; CDR3 DNA: TGCAGTGCTGATGACAGGGGCTACGAGCAGTACTTC; CDR3 protein: CSADDRGYEQYF
clone size: many; V gene: TRBV11-2; J gene: TRBJ2-4; D gene: NA; CDR3 DNA: TGTGCCAGCAGCTTTGACAGAAACATTCAGTACTTC; CDR3 protein: CASSFDRNIQYF
clone size: NA; V gene: TRBV3-1; J gene: TRBJ2-1; D gene: NA; CDR3 DNA: TGTGCCAGCAGCCAAGTCTTAGCGTACTCCTACAATGAGCAGTTCTTC; CDR3 protein: CASSQVLAYSYNEQFF